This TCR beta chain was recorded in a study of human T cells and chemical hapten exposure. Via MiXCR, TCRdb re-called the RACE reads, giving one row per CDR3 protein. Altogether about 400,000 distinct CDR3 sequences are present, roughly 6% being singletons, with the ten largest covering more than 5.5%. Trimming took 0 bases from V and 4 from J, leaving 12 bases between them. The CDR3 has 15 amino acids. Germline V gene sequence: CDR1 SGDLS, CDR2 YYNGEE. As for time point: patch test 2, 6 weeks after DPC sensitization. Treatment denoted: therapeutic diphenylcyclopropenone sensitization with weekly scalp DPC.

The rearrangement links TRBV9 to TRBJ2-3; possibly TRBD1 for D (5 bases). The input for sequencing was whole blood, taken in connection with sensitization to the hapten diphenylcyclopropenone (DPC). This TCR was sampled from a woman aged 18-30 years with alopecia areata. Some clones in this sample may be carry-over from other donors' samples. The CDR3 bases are TGTGCCAGCAGCGTAGGCGGTGGGGCCCCAGATACGCAGTATTTT. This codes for CASSVGGGAPDTQYF.